This T cell receptor (beta chain) was documented in a study of Graves' ophthalmopathy and Graves' hyperthyroidism. RNA transcripts yielded amplified TCR beta CDR3 regions. A first-round RT-PCR used HTBI primers, followed by a second-round multiplex PCR. TCRdb re-called the multiplex PCR reads through MiXCR, storing one row per CDR3 protein. This sample has over 500,000 distinct CDR3 sequences, with about 24% found just once. Trimming removed 5 bases from V and 6 bases from J; junction bases left unmatched: 10. The CDR3 spans 16 residues. This clonotype occurred many times. Sequences were obtained from peripheral blood. The receptor was isolated from a woman aged 18-29 years with stable Graves' hyperthyroidism. Some clones in this sample may be carry-over from other donors' samples. V gene TRBV12-3 or TRBV12-4 combines with J gene TRBJ1-6, with 7 bases fitting TRBD1. The CDR3 DNA sequence: TGTGCCAGCAGTCTTACAAAGGGGGCTGGTAATTCACCCCTCCACTTT. Its translation: CASSLTKGAGNSPLHF.